The subject of this entry is one TCR beta chain. Its specificity is not known. This sample is part of a study of T cells after yellow fever vaccination. Study findings and constraints: A secondary response was less intense yet reached its peak sooner, at day 5 versus 15. Abundant clonotypes from the bulk population could get into FACS-sorted repertoires as contaminants.

A process of 5'RACE template switching, which added a universal primer site and UMIs, was used to make TCR cDNA. TCRdb analysed the 5' RACE reads with MiXCR anew, one entry per CDR3 protein. This sample has about 310,000 distinct CDR3 sequences, with around 4% found just once. Here the sequenced sample was PBMCs, taken on the day of the yellow fever booster vaccination. The clonotype was recovered from a man younger than 30 who received the YFV17D yellow fever vaccine.

In DNA, the CDR3 is TGTGCCAGCAGTTTTCGGGCGGAAGATACGCAGTATTTT. Translated: CASSFRAEDTQYF. The V call is TRBV6-6, the J call TRBJ2-3; D call uncertain. Germline V gene sequence: CDR1 MNHNY, CDR2 SVGAGI (reference sequence). V was cut by 4 bases and J by 5 bases, with 10 bases left in between. The CDR3 consists of 13 residues.